The 9 T cell receptor beta chains below come from one sample, sequenced in a study of breast tumors, draining lymph nodes, adjacent tissues. TCRdb redid the calling of the multiplex PCR reads with MiXCR, one entry per CDR3 protein. Among some 140,000 distinct CDR3 sequences listed, about 20% were seen once. Samples came from axillary lymph nodes draining the breast cancer. Sequencing input: axillary lymph node tissue. These receptors all come from a female donor with breast cancer. Some clones in this sample may be carry-over from other donors' samples.

To note about this clonotype: The junction differs from germline at one of its ends, possibly a read error. The genes are TRBV10-2 and TRBJ2-3; a weak D match, TRBD2 (6 bases). This CDR3 spans 12 amino acids. Germline V gene sequence: CDR1 WSHSY, CDR2 SAAADI. The CDR3 loop is CAGSEEGDTQYF. In DNA, the CDR3 is TGCGCCGGCAGTGAGGAGGGCGATACGCAGTATTTT.

This clonotype has a count of ten or more. The J gene is TRBJ2-2, the V gene TRBV7-3, with D possibly TRBD2 on 7 matching bases. Between the trimmed V and J ends, which lost 5 bases and 7 bases, there was a span of 14 bases. The CDR3 length is 14 residues. Per the germline V gene, CDR1 is SGHTA and CDR2 is FQGTGA. CDR3: CASSKYREGGELFF. The CDR3 coding sequence is TGTGCCAGCAGCAAATACAGGGAGGGCGGGGAGCTGTTTTTT.

This clonotype appeared many times. The gene calls are TRBV9 and TRBJ2-3; D is unresolved. The CDR3 has 19 amino acids. CDR1 and CDR2 from the germline V gene are SGDLS and YYNGEE. With 0 bases removed from V and 1 base from J, the gap between germline ends came to 21 bases. The CDR3 loop is CASSVDDTPRIRGTDTQYF. The CDR3 coding sequence is TGTGCCAGCAGCGTAGATGACACCCCGAGGATAAGAGGCACAGATACGCAGTATTTT.

At least ten counts were recorded for this clonotype. V and J are TRBV5-1 and TRBJ2-2; D is ambiguous. Germline CDR1 SGHRS, CDR2 YFSETQ. CDR3 length equals 12 residues. V gave up 4 bases and J gave up 6 bases, with 7 bases separating them. The CDR3 bases are TGCGCCAGCAGCGTTAGCCCCGGGGAGCTGTTTTTT. It yields the protein CASSVSPGELFF.

The chain combines TRBV7-9 with TRBJ1-5; 7 bases are shared with TRBD1. The CDR3 runs to 22 residues. Germline CDR1 and CDR2: SEHNR and FQNEAQ (reference sequence). Germline trimming cut 5 bases from V and 0 bases from J; bases unmatched to any gene: 25. The CDR3 region is CASSPDRWAAWVDQYSNQPQHF. CDR3 nucleotide sequence: TGTGCCAGCAGCCCGGACAGGTGGGCTGCTTGGGTTGATCAATATAGCAATCAGCCCCAGCATTTT.

This clonotype was detected many times. V gene TRBV10-3 combines with J gene TRBJ1-6; possibly TRBD1 for D (6 bases). V shed 4 bases and J shed 7 bases, with 14 bases lying between them. The length of the CDR3 is 15 residues. Germline CDR1 is ENHRY and CDR2 is SYGVKD. The CDR3 here is CAISARGGQNSPLHF. For the CDR3, the DNA is TGTGCCATCAGTGCTCGAGGGGGGCAGAATTCACCCCTCCACTTT.

This clonotype was seen a single time. A single base separates this from a much larger clone, so it may be a read error. V and J are TRBV6-1 and TRBJ2-7; D call uncertain. This CDR3 is 16 amino acids long. Germline loops: CDR1 MNHNS, CDR2 SASEGT. The V end was cut by 3 bases, the J end by 2 bases, with 17 bases between. The CDR3 DNA sequence: TGTGCCAGCAGTGATCACGTTGTGGAACGTGCCTACGAGCAGTACTTC. It specifies CASSDHVVERAYEQYF.

This clonotype was picked up many times. An end of the junction does not agree with germline; a read error may underlie this. This chain joins TRBV6-1 and TRBJ2-7, with 9 bases identical to TRBD1. The CDR3 is made up of 13 amino acids. Looked up from germline, CDR1 is MNHNS and CDR2 is SASEGT. As DNA, the CDR3 is TGTGCCAGCAGTGAAGCGGAGTCCACAGGGGGCGGCTTC. Its protein is CASSEAESTGGGF.

This clonotype was recorded many times. The CDR3 DNA reads TGCGCCAGCAGTGAGGGAGGGCTAGCGGGATACCACAATGAGCAGTTCTTC. Its protein is CASSEGGLAGYHNEQFF. This chain uses TRBV10-1 with TRBJ2-1; TRBD2 matches 9 bases. The J segment lost 5 bases and the V segment lost 2 bases, leaving 10 bases of the junction unmatched. Per germline, CDR1 WNHNN and CDR2 SYGVQD (reference sequence). The CDR3 sequence is 17 residues long.